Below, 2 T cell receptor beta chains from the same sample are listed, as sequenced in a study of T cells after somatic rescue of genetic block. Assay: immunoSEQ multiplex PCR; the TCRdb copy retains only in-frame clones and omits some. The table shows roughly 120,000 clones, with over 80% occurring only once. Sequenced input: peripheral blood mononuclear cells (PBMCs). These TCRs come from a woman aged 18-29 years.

CDR3 protein: CASSRDRGYEQYF. The CDR3 nucleotides read TGTGCCAGTAGCCGGGACAGGGGGTACGAGCAGTACTTC. The chain uses TRBV6-5 and TRBJ2-7, with 11 nucleotides matching TRBD1. The length of the CDR3 is 13 residues. After removal of 9 bases from V and 4 bases from J, the junction contained 5 bases not matched to a gene. Looked up from germline, CDR1 is MNHEY and CDR2 is SVGAGI.

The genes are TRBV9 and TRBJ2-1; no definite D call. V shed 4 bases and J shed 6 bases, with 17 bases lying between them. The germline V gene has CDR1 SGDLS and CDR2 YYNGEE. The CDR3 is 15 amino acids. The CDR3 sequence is CASSPGSSRGNEQFF. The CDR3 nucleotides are TGTGCCAGCAGCCCCGGGTCATCGCGAGGCAATGAGCAGTTCTTC.